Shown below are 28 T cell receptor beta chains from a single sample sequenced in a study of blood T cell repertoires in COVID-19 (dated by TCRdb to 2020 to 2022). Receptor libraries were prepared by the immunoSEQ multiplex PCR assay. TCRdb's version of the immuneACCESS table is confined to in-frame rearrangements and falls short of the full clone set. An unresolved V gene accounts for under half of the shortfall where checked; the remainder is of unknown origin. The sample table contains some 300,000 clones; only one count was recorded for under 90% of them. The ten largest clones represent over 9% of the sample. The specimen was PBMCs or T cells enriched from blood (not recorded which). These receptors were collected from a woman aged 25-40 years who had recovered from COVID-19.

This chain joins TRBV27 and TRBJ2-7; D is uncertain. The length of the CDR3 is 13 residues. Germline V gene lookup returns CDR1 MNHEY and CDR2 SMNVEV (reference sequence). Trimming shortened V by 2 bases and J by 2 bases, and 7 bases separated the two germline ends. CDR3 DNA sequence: TGTGCCAGCAGTTTAAGGCGGACCTACGAGCAGTACTTC. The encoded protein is CASSLRRTYEQYF.

CDR3 protein: CASRDIYSNQPQHF. The CDR3 nucleotides read TGTGCCAGCAGGGACATTTATAGCAATCAGCCCCAGCATTTT. The chain joins TRBV6-6 to TRBJ1-5; a weak D match, TRBD1 (5 bases). V lost 6 bases and J lost 0, with 9 bases in between. This CDR3 is 14 amino acids long. Germline lookup yields CDR1 MNHNY and CDR2 SVGAGI (reference sequence).

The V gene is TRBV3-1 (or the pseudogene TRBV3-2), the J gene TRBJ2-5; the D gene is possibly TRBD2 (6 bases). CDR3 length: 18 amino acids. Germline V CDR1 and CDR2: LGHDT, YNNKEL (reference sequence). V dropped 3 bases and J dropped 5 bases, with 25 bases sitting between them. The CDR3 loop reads CASSQKAPPSAIGETQYF. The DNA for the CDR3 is TGTGCCAGCAGCCAGAAAGCTCCTCCTAGCGCTATAGGGGAGACCCAGTACTTC.

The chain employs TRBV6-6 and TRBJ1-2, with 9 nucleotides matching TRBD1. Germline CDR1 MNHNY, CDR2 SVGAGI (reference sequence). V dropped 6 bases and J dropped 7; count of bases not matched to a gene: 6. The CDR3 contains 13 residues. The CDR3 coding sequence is TGTGCCAGCAGGCAGGGACAGGGAGTTGGCTACACCTTC. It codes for CASRQGQGVGYTF.

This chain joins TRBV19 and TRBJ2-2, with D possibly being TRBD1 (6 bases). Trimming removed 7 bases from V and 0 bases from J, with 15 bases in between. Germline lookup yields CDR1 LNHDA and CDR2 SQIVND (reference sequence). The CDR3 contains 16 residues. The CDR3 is CASTRRGRANTGELFF. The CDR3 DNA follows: TGTGCCAGTACCCGCAGGGGTCGGGCGAACACCGGGGAGCTGTTTTTT.

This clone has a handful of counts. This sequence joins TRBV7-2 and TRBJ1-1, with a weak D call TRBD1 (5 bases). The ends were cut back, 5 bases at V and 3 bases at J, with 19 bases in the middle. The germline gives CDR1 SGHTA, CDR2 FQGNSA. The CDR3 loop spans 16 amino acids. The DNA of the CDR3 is TGTGCCAGCAGCCCGGGACTGGGAAATGGGCACACTGAAGCTTTCTTT. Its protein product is CASSPGLGNGHTEAFF.

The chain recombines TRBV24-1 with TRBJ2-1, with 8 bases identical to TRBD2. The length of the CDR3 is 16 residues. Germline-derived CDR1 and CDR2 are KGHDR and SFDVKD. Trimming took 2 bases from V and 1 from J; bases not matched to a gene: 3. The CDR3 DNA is TGTGCCACCAGTGATTCACTAGCGGATTCCTACAATGAGCAGTTCTTC. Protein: CATSDSLADSYNEQFF.

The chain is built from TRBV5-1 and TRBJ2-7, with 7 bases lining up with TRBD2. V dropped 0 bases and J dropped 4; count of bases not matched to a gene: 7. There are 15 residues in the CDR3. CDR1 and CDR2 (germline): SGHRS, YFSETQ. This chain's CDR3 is CASSLVSGREYEQYF. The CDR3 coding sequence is TGCGCCAGCAGCTTGGTTAGCGGGCGGGAATACGAGCAGTACTTC.

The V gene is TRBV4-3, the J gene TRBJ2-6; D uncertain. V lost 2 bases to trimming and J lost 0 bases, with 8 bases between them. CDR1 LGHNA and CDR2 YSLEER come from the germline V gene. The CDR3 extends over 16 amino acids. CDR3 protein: CASSQSHSSGANVLTF. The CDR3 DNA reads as TGCGCCAGCAGCCAATCCCACAGCTCTGGGGCCAACGTCCTGACTTTC.

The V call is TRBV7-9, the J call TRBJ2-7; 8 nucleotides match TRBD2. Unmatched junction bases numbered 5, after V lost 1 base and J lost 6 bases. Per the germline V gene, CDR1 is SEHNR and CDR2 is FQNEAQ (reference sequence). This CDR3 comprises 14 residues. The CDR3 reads CASSLDPGGSEQYF. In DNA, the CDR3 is TGTGCCAGCAGCTTAGACCCGGGAGGGAGCGAGCAGTACTTC.

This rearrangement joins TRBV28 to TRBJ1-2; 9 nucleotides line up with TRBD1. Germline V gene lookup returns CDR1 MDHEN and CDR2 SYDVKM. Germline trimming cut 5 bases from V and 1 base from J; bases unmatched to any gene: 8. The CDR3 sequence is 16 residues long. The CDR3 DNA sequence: TGTGCCAGCAGTGCTGCCGGGACAGGGCTTAACTATGGCTACACCTTC. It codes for CASSAAGTGLNYGYTF.

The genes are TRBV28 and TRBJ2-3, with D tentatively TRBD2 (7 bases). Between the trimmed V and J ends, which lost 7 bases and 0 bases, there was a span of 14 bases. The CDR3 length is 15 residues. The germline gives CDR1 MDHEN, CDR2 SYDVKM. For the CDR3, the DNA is TGTGCCAGCAAAGAAGGGGGGGTTAGCACAGATACGCAGTATTTT. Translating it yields CASKEGGVSTDTQYF.

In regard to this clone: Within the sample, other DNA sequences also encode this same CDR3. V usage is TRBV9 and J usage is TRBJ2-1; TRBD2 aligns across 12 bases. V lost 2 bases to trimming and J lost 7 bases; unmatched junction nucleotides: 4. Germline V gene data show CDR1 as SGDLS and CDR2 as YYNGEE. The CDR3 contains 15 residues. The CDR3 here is CASSVTSGRGNEQFF. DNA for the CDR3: TGTGCCAGCAGCGTGACTAGCGGGAGAGGGAATGAGCAGTTCTTC.

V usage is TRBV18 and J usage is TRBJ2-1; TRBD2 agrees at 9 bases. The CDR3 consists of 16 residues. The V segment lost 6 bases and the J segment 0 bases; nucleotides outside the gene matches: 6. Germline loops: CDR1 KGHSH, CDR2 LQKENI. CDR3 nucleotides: TGTGCCAGCTCTCCCCTAGCGGGGAGCTCCTACAATGAGCAGTTCTTC. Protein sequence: CASSPLAGSSYNEQFF.

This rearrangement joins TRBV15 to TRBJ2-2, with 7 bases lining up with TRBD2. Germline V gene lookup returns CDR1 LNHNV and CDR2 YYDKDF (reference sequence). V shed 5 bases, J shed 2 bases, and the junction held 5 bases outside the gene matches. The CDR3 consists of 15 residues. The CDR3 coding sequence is TGTGCCACCAGCTTAGGACTAGTCAACACCGGGGAGCTGTTTTTT. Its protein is CATSLGLVNTGELFF.

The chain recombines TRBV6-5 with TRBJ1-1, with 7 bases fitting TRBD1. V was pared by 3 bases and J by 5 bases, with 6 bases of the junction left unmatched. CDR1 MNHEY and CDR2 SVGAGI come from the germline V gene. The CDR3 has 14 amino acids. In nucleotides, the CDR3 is TGTGCCAGCAGTTATGACAGGGTAGGTACTGAAGCTTTCTTT. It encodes CASSYDRVGTEAFF.

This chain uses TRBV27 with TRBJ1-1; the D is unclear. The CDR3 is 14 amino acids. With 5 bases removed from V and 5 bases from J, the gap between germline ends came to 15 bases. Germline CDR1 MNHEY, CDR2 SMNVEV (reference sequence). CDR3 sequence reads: CASSLAGSRTEAFF. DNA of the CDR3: TGTGCCAGCAGTCTCGCTGGGAGCAGGACTGAAGCTTTCTTT.

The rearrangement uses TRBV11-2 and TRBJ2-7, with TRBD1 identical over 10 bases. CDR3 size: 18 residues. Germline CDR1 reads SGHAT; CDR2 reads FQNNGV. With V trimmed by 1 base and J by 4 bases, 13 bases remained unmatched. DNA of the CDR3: TGTGCCAGCAGCTTAGGCGTGGGCTTCGGGACAGGGGAGTACGAGCAGTACTTC. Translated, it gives CASSLGVGFGTGEYEQYF. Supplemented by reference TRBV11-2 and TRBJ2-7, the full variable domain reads EAGVAQSPRYKIIEKRQSVAFWCNPISGHATLYWYQQILGQGPKLLIQFQNNGVVDDSQLPKDRFSAERLKGVDSTLKIQPAKLEDSAVYLCASSLGVGFGTGEYEQYFGPGTRLTVT.

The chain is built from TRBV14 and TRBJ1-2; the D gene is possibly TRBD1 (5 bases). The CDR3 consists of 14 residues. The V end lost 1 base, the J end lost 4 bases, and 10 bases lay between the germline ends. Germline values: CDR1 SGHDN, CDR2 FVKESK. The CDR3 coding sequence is TGTGCCAGCAGCCAAGTGGGGACTATCTATGGCTACACCTTC. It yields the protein CASSQVGTIYGYTF.

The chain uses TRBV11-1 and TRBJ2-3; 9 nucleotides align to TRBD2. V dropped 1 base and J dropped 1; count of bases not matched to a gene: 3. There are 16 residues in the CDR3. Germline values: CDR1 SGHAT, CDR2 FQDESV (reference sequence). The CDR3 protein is CASSLGIAGGTDTQYF. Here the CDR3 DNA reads TGTGCCAGCAGCTTAGGAATAGCGGGAGGCACAGATACGCAGTATTTT.

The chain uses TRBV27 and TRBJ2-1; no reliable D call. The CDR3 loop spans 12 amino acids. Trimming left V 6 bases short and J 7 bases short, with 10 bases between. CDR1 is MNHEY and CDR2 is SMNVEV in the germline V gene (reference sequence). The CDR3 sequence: CASRELTNEQFF. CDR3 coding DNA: TGTGCCAGCAGGGAACTAACGAATGAGCAGTTCTTC.

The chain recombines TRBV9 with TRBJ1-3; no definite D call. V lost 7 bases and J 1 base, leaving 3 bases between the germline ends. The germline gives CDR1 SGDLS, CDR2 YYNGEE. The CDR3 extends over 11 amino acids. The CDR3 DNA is TGTGCCAGCCGGTCTGGAAACACCATATATTTT. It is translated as CASRSGNTIYF. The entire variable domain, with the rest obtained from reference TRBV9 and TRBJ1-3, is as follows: DSGVTQTPKHLITATGQRVTLRCSPRSGDLSVYWYQQSLDQGLQFLIQYYNGEERAKGNILERFSAQQFPDLHSELNLSSLELGDSALYFCASRSGNTIYFGEGSWLTVV.

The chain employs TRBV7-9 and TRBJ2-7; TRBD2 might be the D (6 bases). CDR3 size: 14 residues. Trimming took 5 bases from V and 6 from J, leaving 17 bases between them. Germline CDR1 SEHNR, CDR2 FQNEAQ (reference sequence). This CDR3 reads CASSAAPGESEQYF. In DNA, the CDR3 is TGTGCCAGCAGCGCCGCGCCGGGAGAGTCCGAGCAGTACTTC.

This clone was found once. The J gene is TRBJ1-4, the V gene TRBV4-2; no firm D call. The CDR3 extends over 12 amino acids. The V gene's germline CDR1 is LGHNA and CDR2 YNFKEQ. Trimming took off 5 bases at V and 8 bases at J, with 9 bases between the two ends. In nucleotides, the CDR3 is TGTGCCAGCAGCACGGAGGGCGAAAAACTGTTTTTT. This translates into CASSTEGEKLFF.

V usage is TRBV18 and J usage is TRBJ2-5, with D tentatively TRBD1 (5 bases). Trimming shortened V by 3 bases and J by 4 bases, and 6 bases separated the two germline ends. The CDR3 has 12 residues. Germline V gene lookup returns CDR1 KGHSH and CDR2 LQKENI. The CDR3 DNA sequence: TGTGCCAGCTCACCGGGGCCAGAGACCCAGTACTTC. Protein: CASSPGPETQYF.

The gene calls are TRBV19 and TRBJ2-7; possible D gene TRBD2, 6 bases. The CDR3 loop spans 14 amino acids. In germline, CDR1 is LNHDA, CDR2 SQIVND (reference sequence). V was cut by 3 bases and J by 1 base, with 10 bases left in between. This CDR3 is CASSMTSRSYEQYF. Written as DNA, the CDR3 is TGTGCCAGTAGTATGACTAGTCGGTCCTACGAGCAGTACTTC. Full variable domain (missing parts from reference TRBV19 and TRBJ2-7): DGGITQSPKYLFRKEGQNVTLSCEQNLNHDAMYWYRQDPGQGLRLIYYSQIVNDFQKGDIAEGYSVSREKKESFPLTVTSAQKNPTAFYLCASSMTSRSYEQYFGPGTRLTVT.

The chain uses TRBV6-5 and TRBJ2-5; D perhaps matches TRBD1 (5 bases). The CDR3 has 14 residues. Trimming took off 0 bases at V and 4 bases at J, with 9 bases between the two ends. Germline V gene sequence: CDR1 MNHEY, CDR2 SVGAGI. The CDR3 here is CASSYSGRGETQYF. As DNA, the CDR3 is TGTGCCAGCAGTTACTCCGGTAGGGGAGAGACCCAGTACTTC.

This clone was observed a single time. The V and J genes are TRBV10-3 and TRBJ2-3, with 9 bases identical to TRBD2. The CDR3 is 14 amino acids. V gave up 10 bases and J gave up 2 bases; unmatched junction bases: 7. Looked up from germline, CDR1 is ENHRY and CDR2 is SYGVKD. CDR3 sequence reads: CATRTSANTDTQYF. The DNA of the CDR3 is TGTGCCACCAGGACTAGCGCGAACACAGATACGCAGTATTTT.